Listed below are T cell receptor beta chains from one sample, sequenced in a study of regulatory T cells in long-lasting Graves disease. TCRdb reprocessed the multiplex PCR reads with MiXCR, giving one entry per CDR3 protein. This table holds 700,000 or so distinct CDR3 sequences, 30% found once. The sequencing here drew on peripheral blood mononuclear cells (PBMCs), taken when the disease was refractory, from a patient treated with antithyroid drugs. The receptors come from a female donor with Graves disease. Each CDR3 is given with its conserved first and last residue. Each record gives: clone size, D gene, CDR3 length, V gene, J gene, CDR3 DNA, CDR3 protein. A D gene is named only where the DNA matches it firmly. A clone size is listed for some rows: how often the clone was seen (once, few, many), or a class if it is expanded.

abundance: .
d_gene: TRBD2
len: 12
v_gene: TRBV12-3/TRBV12-4
j_gene: TRBJ2-4
CDR3nt: TGTGCCAGCAGTTTGCGGGAGCGGGTTCAGTACTTC
CDR3aa: CASSLRERVQYF

abundance: .
d_gene: TRBD2
len: 15
v_gene: TRBV20-1
j_gene: TRBJ2-1
CDR3nt: TGCAGTGCCAAGGGGCTAGCGGGAGCCTACAATGAGCAGTTCTTC
CDR3aa: CSAKGLAGAYNEQFF

abundance: .
d_gene: .
len: 15
v_gene: TRBV19
j_gene: TRBJ1-2
CDR3nt: TGTGCCAGTAGTAGGAGAAACACAGGGAGAGAAGGCTACACCTTC
CDR3aa: CASSRRNTGREGYTF

abundance: few
d_gene: .
len: 16
v_gene: TRBV7-9
j_gene: TRBJ1-4
CDR3nt: TGTGCCAGCAGCTTAGGCACGAGCGCAACTAATGAAAAACTGTTTTTT
CDR3aa: CASSLGTSATNEKLFF

abundance: .
d_gene: .
len: 12
v_gene: TRBV19
j_gene: TRBJ1-2
CDR3nt: TGTGCCAGTAGTACGAACAACTATGGCTACACCTTC
CDR3aa: CASSTNNYGYTF

abundance: .
d_gene: TRBD2
len: 15
v_gene: TRBV7-9
j_gene: TRBJ2-2
CDR3nt: TGTGCCAGCAGCTTCGTGGGAGGGAGCACCGGGGAGCTGTTTTTT
CDR3aa: CASSFVGGSTGELFF

abundance: .
d_gene: TRBD1
len: 15
v_gene: TRBV2
j_gene: TRBJ1-2
CDR3nt: TGCGCCAGCAGCCACAAGACAGGGCATAACTATGGCTACACCTTC
CDR3aa: CASSHKTGHNYGYTF

abundance: .
d_gene: .
len: 16
v_gene: TRBV11-2
j_gene: TRBJ1-1
CDR3nt: TGTGCCAGCAGCTTAGATTGGGGGGACCTGAACACTGAAGCTTTCTTT
CDR3aa: CASSLDWGDLNTEAFF

abundance: .
d_gene: TRBD2
len: 16
v_gene: TRBV12-3/TRBV12-4
j_gene: TRBJ2-2
CDR3nt: TGTGCCAACAGAGGGACTAGCGGGATAGTGACCGGGGAGCTGTTTTTT
CDR3aa: CANRGTSGIVTGELFF

abundance: .
d_gene: TRBD1
len: 16
v_gene: TRBV4-1
j_gene: TRBJ1-6
CDR3nt: TGCGCCAGCAGCCAAGATCGAGGGGGCGGAAATTCACCCCTCCACTTT
CDR3aa: CASSQDRGGGNSPLHF

abundance: many
d_gene: TRBD1
len: 16
v_gene: TRBV12-3/TRBV12-4
j_gene: TRBJ1-2
CDR3nt: TGTGCCAGCAGTTCCCCGTCGACAGGGGGCGGCTATGGCTACACCTTC
CDR3aa: CASSSPSTGGGYGYTF

abundance: .
d_gene: .
len: 16
v_gene: TRBV24-1
j_gene: TRBJ1-2
CDR3nt: TGTGCCACCAGTGATTCTTCCCCGGGGGCCGGCTATGGCTACACCTTC
CDR3aa: CATSDSSPGAGYGYTF